The 26 T cell receptor beta chains below were found in one sample sequenced in a study of monozygotic twins with inflammatory bowel disease. TCRdb processed the 5' RACE reads again and assigns one entry to each CDR3 protein, with no DNA. The sample table sets out fewer than 350,000 distinct CDR3 sequences. The sequencing input was blood. The receptors originated from a human donor with ulcerative colitis or Crohn's disease, or a healthy co-twin of an affected twin (not recorded which).

The CDR3: CASSSGPTRVFAGYTF. The rearrangement joins TRBV5-5 to TRBJ1-2. Looked up from germline, CDR1 is SGHKS and CDR2 is YYEKEE (reference sequence). This CDR3 is 16 amino acids long.

This chain joins TRBV5-1 and TRBJ1-1; the D gene TCRdb calls, TRBD1, cannot be checked with no DNA. The CDR3 spans 13 residues. The V gene's germline CDR1 is SGHRS and CDR2 YFSETQ. CDR3 residues: CASRVDRDTEAFF.

The rearrangement uses TRBV5-1 and TRBJ2-5; TCRdb's assignment of TRBD1 cannot be checked, as there is no DNA. Germline values: CDR1 SGHRS, CDR2 YFSETQ. CDR3 length equals 14 residues. This chain's CDR3 is CASSPESGEETQYF.

The V gene is TRBV7-9, the J gene TRBJ2-5; TCRdb's D call, TRBD1, is unchecked because there is no DNA. This CDR3 has 16 residues. Germline V gene data show CDR1 as SEHNR and CDR2 as FQNEAQ (reference sequence). CDR3 residues: CASSSPGQLIQETQYF.

The chain employs TRBV5-1 and TRBJ2-1; no DNA is available, so the TRBD1 call from TCRdb remains unchecked. CDR1 is SGHRS and CDR2 is YFSETQ in the germline V gene. This CDR3 region has 14 residues. The CDR3 region is CASSLGTGSNEQFF.

The V gene is TRBV20-1, the J gene TRBJ1-1; TCRdb gives TRBD1 as the D gene, but with no DNA this cannot be confirmed. The germline CDR1 and CDR2 sequences are DFQATT and SNEGSKA (reference sequence). The CDR3 runs 13 residues. The CDR3 sequence is CSARISGGVEAFF.

V is TRBV12-3 or TRBV12-4 and J is TRBJ2-3; TCRdb's assignment of TRBD1 cannot be checked, as there is no DNA. The CDR3 covers 16 residues. The CDR3 reads CASSLGLAAGRDTQYF.

This chain connects TRBV5-1 to TRBJ1-2. The CDR3 extends over 14 amino acids. Germline CDR1 is SGHRS and CDR2 is YFSETQ. The CDR3 reads CASSFSTTNYGYTF.

The chain joins TRBV10-3 to TRBJ1-5. CDR1 is ENHRY, CDR2 SYGVKD, per germline. The length of the CDR3 is 13 residues. CDR3 sequence reads: CAISPSRDQPQHF.

J is TRBJ2-2 and V is TRBV3-1. The length of the CDR3 is 15 residues. From germline, CDR1 is LGHDT and CDR2 YNNKEL (reference sequence). CDR3 sequence reads: CASSQGLTGTGELFF.

The rearrangement joins TRBV5-1 to TRBJ1-3; the TCRdb D gene call, TRBD1, has no DNA to confirm it. The CDR3 runs to 17 residues. Per the germline V gene, CDR1 is SGHRS and CDR2 is YFSETQ. The CDR3 reads CASSPGNRGGSGNTIYF.

This CDR3 reads CASSLGDDLRNIQYF. The V gene is TRBV5-1, the J gene TRBJ2-4. This CDR3 spans 15 amino acids. CDR1 is SGHRS and CDR2 is YFSETQ in the germline V gene.

The genes are TRBV30 and TRBJ1-2. CDR1 and CDR2 from the germline V gene are GTSNPN and SVGIG (reference sequence). The length of the CDR3 is 14 residues. The CDR3 region is CAWSVQETVRGYTF.

The genes are TRBV24-1 and TRBJ2-1; TCRdb designates TRBD1, a call that cannot be tested without DNA. Looked up from germline, CDR1 is KGHDR and CDR2 is SFDVKD. The CDR3 covers 13 residues. The CDR3: CATSDSSQAEQFF.

The chain couples TRBV20-1 to TRBJ2-3; TCRdb names TRBD1, which stays unverified in the absence of DNA. CDR1 is DFQATT and CDR2 is SNEGSKA in the germline V gene (reference sequence). This CDR3 has 14 residues. The CDR3 sequence is CSATDTGTTDTQYF.

V usage is TRBV20-1 and J usage is TRBJ2-7; as DNA is missing, the TRBD1 call by TCRdb cannot be tested. The CDR3 covers 14 residues. Per germline, CDR1 DFQATT and CDR2 SNEGSKA (reference sequence). The CDR3 loop reads CSARIGGSNYEQYF.

This chain links TRBV10-3 with TRBJ1-4. The CDR3 totals 16 residues. Germline CDR1 is ENHRY and CDR2 is SYGVKD. The CDR3 reads CAISTGGAGREEKLFF.

The V and J genes are TRBV5-1 and TRBJ1-1. CDR3 length: 12 amino acids. CDR1 SGHRS and CDR2 YFSETQ come from the germline V gene. CDR3 residues: CASGALNTEAFF.

The chain carries TRBV6-6 and TRBJ2-3; as DNA is missing, the TRBD2 call by TCRdb cannot be tested. The CDR3 loop spans 14 amino acids. CDR1 and CDR2 from the germline V gene are MNHNY and SVGAGI (reference sequence). The chain's CDR3 is CAARQSPSTDTQYF.

The chain links TRBV5-1 to TRBJ1-2; the D call from TCRdb, TRBD1, cannot be confirmed without DNA. CDR1 is SGHRS and CDR2 is YFSETQ in the germline V gene. This CDR3 spans 16 amino acids. The CDR3 reads CASSVTDETYKNGYTF.

This sequence joins TRBV5-5 and TRBJ1-5. The CDR3 extends over 16 amino acids. Germline V gene lookup returns CDR1 SGHKS and CDR2 YYEKEE (reference sequence). CDR3 protein: CASSLEVAATNQPQHF.

The J gene is TRBJ2-1, the V gene TRBV20-1; as DNA is missing, the TRBD1 call by TCRdb cannot be tested. In germline, CDR1 is DFQATT, CDR2 SNEGSKA (reference sequence). The CDR3 has 11 amino acids. Here the CDR3 reads CSEGTNNEQFF.

The rearrangement uses TRBV5-1 and TRBJ2-1; TCRdb designates TRBD1, a call that cannot be tested without DNA. CDR1 is SGHRS, CDR2 YFSETQ, per germline. The CDR3 is made up of 12 amino acids. CDR3 amino acids: CASSLIPGQQFF.

The genes are TRBV27 and TRBJ2-7; TCRdb's D call, TRBD1, is unchecked because there is no DNA. The CDR3 has 13 residues. Germline values: CDR1 MNHEY, CDR2 SMNVEV (reference sequence). The CDR3 is CASSYRGVGEQYF.

The chain carries TRBV12-3 or TRBV12-4 and TRBJ2-7; TCRdb's D call, TRBD1, is unchecked because there is no DNA. The CDR3 is 13 amino acids. CDR3 region: CASRWTGSYEQYF.

The chain uses TRBV5-1 and TRBJ2-1; there is no DNA to check the TCRdb D call of TRBD2. This CDR3 comprises 13 residues. Germline V gene data show CDR1 as SGHRS and CDR2 as YFSETQ. The CDR3 is CASNPSGVNEQFF.